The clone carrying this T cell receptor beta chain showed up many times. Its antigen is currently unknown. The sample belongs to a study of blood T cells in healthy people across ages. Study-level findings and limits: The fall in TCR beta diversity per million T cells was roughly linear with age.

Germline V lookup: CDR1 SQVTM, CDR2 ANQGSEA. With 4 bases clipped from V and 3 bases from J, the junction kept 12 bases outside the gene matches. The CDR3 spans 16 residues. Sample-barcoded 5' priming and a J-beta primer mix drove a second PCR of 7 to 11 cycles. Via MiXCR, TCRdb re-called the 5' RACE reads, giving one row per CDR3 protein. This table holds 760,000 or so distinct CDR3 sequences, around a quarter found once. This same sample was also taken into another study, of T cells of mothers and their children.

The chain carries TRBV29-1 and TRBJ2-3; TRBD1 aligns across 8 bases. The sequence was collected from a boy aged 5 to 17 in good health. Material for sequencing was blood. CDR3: CSVGPRGDRLTDTQYF. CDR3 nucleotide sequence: TGCAGCGTTGGGCCTCGTGGGGACAGGTTGACAGATACGCAGTATTTT.